The 7 T cell receptor beta chains below all came from one sample that was sequenced in a study of human T cells and chemical hapten exposure. Time point described: patch test 2, 6 weeks after DPC sensitization. Treatment here: therapeutic diphenylcyclopropenone sensitization with weekly scalp DPC. TCRdb recomputed calls from the RACE reads with MiXCR, one row per CDR3 protein. The repertoire includes about 85,000 distinct CDR3 sequences, more than 9% of them detected once, and 1.6% sits in the top ten. This specimen was whole blood, taken in connection with sensitization to the hapten diphenylcyclopropenone (DPC). The receptor set was obtained from a man between 18 and 35 years old with alopecia areata. Some clones in this sample may be carry-over from other donors' samples.

This clonotype was detected only a few times. This rearrangement joins TRBV6-2 or TRBV6-3 to TRBJ1-1, with a tentative D call TRBD1 (5 bases). V was clipped by 3 bases and J by 2 bases, with 13 bases between them. There are 15 residues in the CDR3. Per germline, CDR1 MNHEY and CDR2 SVGEGT. Here the CDR3 DNA reads TGTGCCAGCAGTTATTGGGGGGGTCACAACACTGAAGCTTTCTTT. This sequence encodes CASSYWGGHNTEAFF.

The chain is built from TRBV4-1 and TRBJ1-6; 7 nucleotides line up with TRBD1. There are 16 residues in the CDR3. Germline CDR1 is MGHRA and CDR2 is YSYEKL. Trimming removed 3 bases from V and 0 bases from J; junction bases left unmatched: 2. Here the CDR3 reads CASSHRTGSYNSPLHF. CDR3 nucleotides: TGCGCCAGCAGCCATCGGACAGGCTCCTATAATTCACCCCTCCACTTT.

This clonotype was detected only a few times. The V and J genes are TRBV5-5 and TRBJ1-1; no clear D. V lost 1 base and J lost 8, with 9 bases in between. Germline V gene data show CDR1 as SGHKS and CDR2 as YYEKEE (reference sequence). The CDR3 sequence is 12 residues long. CDR3 nucleotide sequence: TGTGCCAGCAGCTTGATGCCAGGCGAAGCTTTCTTT. This gives the protein CASSLMPGEAFF.

V and J are TRBV4-3 and TRBJ1-1; TRBD1 is a possible D gene (6 bases). The CDR3 loop spans 15 amino acids. Germline V gives CDR1 LGHNA, CDR2 YSLEER. Trimming cost V 0 bases and J 5 bases, with 13 bases left between them. CDR3 region: CASSQDLGAGTEAFF. The DNA for the CDR3 is TGCGCCAGCAGCCAAGATCTGGGGGCGGGAACTGAAGCTTTCTTT.

This chain uses TRBV10-2 with TRBJ1-1; no clear D gene. This CDR3 has 13 residues. The V gene's germline CDR1 is WSHSY and CDR2 SAAADI. V dropped 3 bases and J dropped 8 bases, with 13 bases sitting between them. Written as DNA, the CDR3 is TGCGCCAGCAGTGAACGGTCTGAGAGGGAAGCTTTCTTT. This codes for CASSERSEREAFF.

The chain has TRBV20-1 and TRBJ2-7; D unclear. Germline V gene sequence: CDR1 DFQATT, CDR2 SNEGSKA (reference sequence). The CDR3 is 14 amino acids. Trimming stripped 2 bases from V and 2 bases from J, with 13 bases between. The CDR3: CSARPGVAAYEQYF. The CDR3 DNA reads as TGCAGTGCTAGACCGGGTGTGGCGGCCTACGAGCAGTACTTC.

The rearrangement links TRBV29-1 to TRBJ1-2; 7 bases match TRBD1. The CDR3 runs to 12 residues. Losses at the gene ends were 6 bases for V and 5 bases for J; bases not matched to a gene: 6. Per the germline V gene, CDR1 is SQVTM and CDR2 is ANQGSEA. CDR3 amino acids: CSVEGQTYGYTF. The CDR3 DNA sequence: TGCAGCGTCGAGGGACAGACTTATGGCTACACCTTC.